The sequence of this TCR beta chain was determined in a study of shared clonotypes between healthy human individuals. CD8 cells regarded as naive lacked CD45RO, were positively chosen for CCR7, and omitted terminally differentiated effector memory CD45RA+ cells. Of note for this clone: The antigen remains undetermined.

Assay execution took place at the deep level. Under the authors' procedure: Filtering was not the same, since immunoSEQ gave junction-only sequences without quality scores. Clones were sequenced by immunoSEQ multiplex PCR, and TCRdb holds only the in-frame ones, with some missing. That table gives V, J and clone size, and the DNA gave D and trimming. In the table there are some 2 million clones, over 85% of which are singletons. Overall study results and limits: Rarefaction demonstrated incomplete sorted-subset sequencing despite large depth. Naive subsets, compared against memory subsets, generally had larger estimated richness values.

This CDR3 is built from 15 residues. From germline, CDR1 is SGHRS and CDR2 YFSETQ. The V and J ends lost 1 base and 3 bases, in that order; junction bases with no gene match: 6. The sample comprised naive CD8+ T cells sorted from blood. This clonotype originated in a man younger than 35 in good health. This chain uses TRBV5-1 with TRBJ2-5, with 7 bases aligning to TRBD1. The chain's CDR3 is CASSLRGGLEETQYF. Here the CDR3 DNA reads TGCGCCAGCAGCTTGCGAGGGGGCCTAGAAGAGACCCAGTACTTC.